The rows below give T cell receptor beta chains drawn from one sample of a study of T cell repertoires in cytomegalovirus infection. TCRdb reanalysed the reads using MiXCR and keeps one entry per CDR3 protein. Among about 680,000 distinct CDR3 sequences listed, 20% to 30% were seen once. Material for sequencing was CD8+ T cells from PBMCs. These receptors all come from a human donor in good health (CMV status not recorded). Some clones in this sample may be carry-over from other donors' samples. Each CDR3 is given without its conserved first and last residue. D genes are given only for firm matches.

d_call | v_call | cdr3_length | cdr3_aa
. | TRBV2 | 10 | ASGGRRNGYT
. | TRBV4-1 | 11 | ASSQLWYNEQF
. | TRBV6-2/TRBV6-3 | 13 | ASSYSIPLADTQY
TRBD1 | TRBV28 | 13 | ASSLTQGGGQPQH
. | TRBV7-9 | 9 | ASNWGSEAF
. | TRBV7-6 | 11 | ASSPRPSGEQY
TRBD1 | TRBV7-9 | 13 | ASSRGGQAMETQY
. | TRBV29-1 | 9 | SVRDSIGYT
. | TRBV15 | 16 | ATSRGEGIWPTAEKLF
TRBD1 | TRBV6-6 | 14 | ASSYSDRGFNEKLF
TRBD2 | TRBV20-1 | 12 | SARDLGGTSTQY
. | TRBV20-1 | 9 | SATQMDEQY
TRBD1 | TRBV20-1 | 14 | SARARTGPDTGELF
. | TRBV12-5 | 12 | ASGLALVTETQY
TRBD2 | TRBV29-1 | 12 | SAGTSDFNNEQF
. | TRBV14 | 12 | ASSLAGRDYGYT
. | TRBV7-2 | 12 | ANSFLGAGGELF
. | TRBV13 | 10 | ASKEGNSPLH
. | TRBV7-9 | 9 | ASSLQNGYT
. | TRBV25-1 | 11 | AAGREEAGELF